These 16 T cell receptor beta chains originate from one sample sequenced in a study of T cells in Graves' hyperthyroidism and ophthalmopathy. RNA transcripts served as the template for amplifying TCR beta CDR3 regions. The study used the HTBI primer set for a first-round RT-PCR of the TCR CDR3. TCRdb fed the multiplex PCR reads into MiXCR, producing one record per CDR3 protein. Seen here are roughly 400,000 distinct CDR3 sequences, 20% to 25% observed once, and the top ten hold roughly 80%. The material sequenced was blood. Receptors were obtained from a man aged 45-60 years with Graves' hyperthyroidism.

V and J are TRBV3-1 and TRBJ1-5, with D possibly matching TRBD1 (6 bases). This CDR3 has 15 residues. Germline-derived CDR1 and CDR2 are LGHDT and YNNKEL (reference sequence). V lost 0 bases and J 1 base, leaving 7 bases between the germline ends. In DNA form, the CDR3 reads TGTGCCAGCAGCCAAGAAGGGGGGAGCAATCAGCCCCAGCATTTT. Encoded protein: CASSQEGGSNQPQHF.

The rearrangement links TRBV12-3 or TRBV12-4 to TRBJ2-3; 8 bases line up with TRBD2. Trimming cost V 5 bases and J 0 bases; bases outside gene matches: 4. This CDR3 has 15 amino acids. The CDR3 protein is CASSLGRASTDTQYF. For the CDR3, the DNA is TGTGCCAGCAGTCTCGGGAGGGCTAGCACAGATACGCAGTATTTT.

This clonotype was counted many times. This sequence joins TRBV2 and TRBJ2-7; 10 nucleotides line up with TRBD1. The CDR3 length is 14 residues. Germline assignment: CDR1 SNHLY and CDR2 FYNNEI. Trimming took 8 bases from V and 3 from J; bases not matched to a gene: 7. The CDR3 here is CASVSGTGDYEQYF. In DNA form, the CDR3 reads TGTGCCAGCGTATCCGGGACAGGGGACTACGAGCAGTACTTC.

V and J are TRBV5-1 and TRBJ2-7; 7 bases line up with TRBD2. The CDR3 sequence is 18 residues long. V lost 2 bases and J lost 0; bases outside the gene matches: 14. Germline CDR1 is SGHRS and CDR2 is YFSETQ. The CDR3 loop is CASSFFGPQRGSSYEQYF. The DNA for the CDR3 is TGCGCCAGCAGCTTTTTCGGCCCCCAGCGGGGTTCCTCCTACGAGCAGTACTTC. Full variable domain (remainder filled in from reference TRBV5-1 and TRBJ2-7): KAGVTQTPRYLIKTRGQQVTLSCSPISGHRSVSWYQQTPGQGLQFLFEYFSETQRNKGNFPGRFSGRQFSNSRSEMNVSTLELGDSALYLCASSFFGPQRGSSYEQYFGPGTRLTVT.

V is TRBV27 and J is TRBJ2-7; the D gene is possibly TRBD1 (6 bases). The CDR3 is 14 residues long. Germline lookup yields CDR1 MNHEY and CDR2 SMNVEV (reference sequence). Trimming removed 5 bases from V and 0 bases from J, with 11 bases in between. The CDR3 reads CASSKDRSSYEQYF. The DNA for the CDR3 is TGTGCCAGCAGTAAAGACAGGAGCTCCTACGAGCAGTACTTC.

This clonotype was found many times. The chain has TRBV28 and TRBJ1-2; 8 bases line up with TRBD1. In germline, CDR1 is MDHEN, CDR2 SYDVKM. The CDR3 extends over 13 amino acids. Losses at the gene ends were 3 bases for V and 4 bases for J; bases not matched to a gene: 1. The CDR3 reads CASSFQGAYGYTF. CDR3 in DNA: TGTGCCAGCAGTTTCCAGGGGGCCTATGGCTACACCTTC.

On this clonotype: One end of the junction is discordant with germline, which a read error may explain. The rearrangement joins TRBV11-3 to TRBJ2-7; 10 bases line up with TRBD1. CDR3 size: 17 residues. Germline CDR1 SGHNT, CDR2 YENEEA. CDR3 loop: CTSSLGVGGQGNDEQYF. The CDR3 DNA reads TGTACCAGCAGCTTAGGGGTGGGGGGACAGGGGAACGACGAGCAGTACTTC.

This clonotype was observed at least ten times. This chain links TRBV27 with TRBJ2-3; D call uncertain. V lost 6 bases and J 1 base, leaving 8 bases between the germline ends. The germline gives CDR1 MNHEY, CDR2 SMNVEV (reference sequence). This CDR3 region has 13 residues. The CDR3 region has the DNA TGTGCCAGCAGCCGTATTGGCACAGATACGCAGTATTTT. Its translation is CASSRIGTDTQYF.

The V and J genes are TRBV2 and TRBJ2-2; the D gene is possibly TRBD1 (5 bases). Trimming cost V 8 bases and J 1 base, with 14 bases left between them. Germline lookup yields CDR1 SNHLY and CDR2 FYNNEI. The CDR3 runs to 15 residues. CDR3 protein: CASRRQSENTGELFF. In DNA, the CDR3 is TGTGCCAGCCGTAGACAGAGTGAGAACACCGGGGAGCTGTTTTTT. The full variable domain, completed using reference TRBV2 and TRBJ2-2, is EPEVTQTPSHQVTQMGQEVILRCVPISNHLYFYWYRQILGQKVEFLVSFYNNEISEKSEIFDDQFSVERPDGSNFTLKIRSTKLEDSAMYFCASRRQSENTGELFFGEGSRLTVL.

This clonotype has at least ten counts. CDR3 protein: CASSDWAGGQYF. The DNA for the CDR3 is TGTGCCAGCAGTGACTGGGCTGGGGGGCAGTACTTC. This sequence joins TRBV2 and TRBJ2-7; D is perhaps TRBD1 or TRBD2 (5 bases each). Germline V gene lookup returns CDR1 SNHLY and CDR2 FYNNEI. V shed 3 bases and J shed 9 bases, with 12 bases lying between them. The CDR3 consists of 12 residues. Drawing the rest from reference TRBV2 and TRBJ2-7, the complete variable domain is EPEVTQTPSHQVTQMGQEVILRCVPISNHLYFYWYRQILGQKVEFLVSFYNNEISEKSEIFDDQFSVERPDGSNFTLKIRSTKLEDSAMYFCASSDWAGGQYFGPGTRLTVT.

In this sample, this clonotype turned up a few times. The J gene is TRBJ2-5, the V gene TRBV20-1, with 7 positions matching TRBD1. With V trimmed by 1 base and J by 2 bases, 13 bases remained unmatched. The CDR3 runs 17 residues. CDR1 and CDR2 from the germline V gene are DFQATT and SNEGSKA (reference sequence). CDR3 protein: CSARAHPDRDLQETQYF. The CDR3 nucleotides read TGCAGTGCTAGAGCCCACCCTGACAGGGACCTACAAGAGACCCAGTACTTC.

This clonotype was observed at least ten times. A read error may explain this, as a much larger clone is one base away. V gene TRBV2 combines with J gene TRBJ2-1; 7 bases map to TRBD2. The germline gives CDR1 SNHLY, CDR2 FYNNEI. The CDR3 has 15 residues. The V gene end was trimmed by 6 bases and the J gene end by 9 bases; junction bases not matched to a gene: 14. CDR3 region: CASSGTGGRAGEQFF. The CDR3 DNA sequence: TGTGCCAGCAGCGGAACTGGCGGGAGAGCTGGTGAGCAGTTCTTC.

This clonotype appeared once. This chain uses TRBV12-3 or TRBV12-4 with TRBJ1-3; a possible D gene is TRBD1 (5 bases). CDR3 length: 16 residues. V was cut by 5 bases and J by 2 bases, with 16 bases left in between. The CDR3 spells CASSPPPTETGNTIYF. In DNA form, the CDR3 reads TGTGCCAGCAGTCCCCCCCCGACAGAAACTGGAAACACCATATATTTT.

The CDR3 DNA sequence: TGTGCCAGCAGCTTAGCGCGTCGGGGCGGCACTGAAGCTTTCTTT. Translated, it gives CASSLARRGGTEAFF. The chain joins TRBV7-6 to TRBJ1-1, with a weak D call TRBD1 (5 bases). Deletions cut 0 bases from V and 4 bases from J, with 12 bases between. Germline V gene lookup returns CDR1 SGHVS and CDR2 FNYEAQ. The CDR3 contains 15 residues.

This clonotype was seen a handful of times. The V and J genes are TRBV11-2 and TRBJ2-1; D is undetermined. The length of the CDR3 is 13 residues. V lost 6 bases and J lost 5, with 11 bases in between. CDR1 is SGHAT and CDR2 is FQNNGV in the germline V gene. CDR3 loop: CASRQLVNNEQFF. The CDR3 DNA sequence: TGTGCCAGCAGACAACTGGTAAACAATGAGCAGTTCTTC.

This clonotype appeared many times. The chain has TRBV7-2 and TRBJ2-7; a possible D gene is TRBD1 (5 bases). CDR1 and CDR2 (germline): SGHTA, FQGNSA. Trimming pared 2 bases from V and 3 bases from J, leaving 14 bases between. CDR3 length equals 15 residues. The CDR3 nucleotides are TGTGCCAGCAGCTTAACAGGCTCCTCAAGCTACGAGCAGTACTTC. Protein product: CASSLTGSSSYEQYF. The full variable domain, completed using reference TRBV7-2 and TRBJ2-7, is GAGVSQSPSNKVTEKGKDVELRCDPISGHTALYWYRQSLGQGLEFLIYFQGNSAPDKSGLPSDRFSAERTGGSVSTLTIQRTQQEDSAVYLCASSLTGSSSYEQYFGPGTRLTVT.